A selection of T cell receptor beta chains follows, all from one sample in a study of blood T cell repertoires in COVID-19. Profiled with immunoSEQ multiplex PCR; TCRdb holds only in-frame clones, not every one. The table lists around 160,000 clones, 80% of them singletons. The sequenced sample consisted of peripheral blood. Receptors were obtained from a man aged 60 to 75 with active or convalescent COVID-19. The CDR3 runs from the conserved cysteine through the conserved F or W. Each record gives: CDR3 length, J gene, clone size, V gene, D gene, CDR3 protein, CDR3 DNA. A D gene is named only where the DNA matches it firmly. Clone size, where shown, is once, few, many, or a class for clones that have expanded.

>15|TRBJ2-1|-|TRBV19|TRBD2
CASSSRLAGHNEQFF
TGTGCCAGTAGTTCCCGACTAGCGGGACACAATGAGCAGTTCTTC
>15|TRBJ1-4|-|TRBV9|-
CASSVAPGDGEKLFF
TGTGCCAGCAGCGTAGCTCCGGGGGACGGTGAAAAACTGTTTTTT
>16|TRBJ2-2|-|TRBV7-2|-
CASSQLQGLNTGELFF
TGTGCCAGCAGCCAGCTCCAGGGGTTGAACACCGGGGAGCTGTTTTTT
>17|TRBJ1-6|few|TRBV9|TRBD1
CASSPEVLGRGNSPLHF
TGTGCCAGCAGCCCCGAGGTCCTGGGCAGGGGGAATTCACCCCTCCACTTT
>17|TRBJ1-2|once|TRBV15|TRBD1
CATSSPASGGAGYGYTF
TGTGCCACCAGCAGCCCAGCCTCAGGGGGCGCGGGCTATGGCTACACCTTC
>13|TRBJ2-7|-|TRBV27|TRBD2
CASSQLAGVEQYF
TGTGCCAGCAGCCAACTAGCGGGTGTCGAGCAGTACTTC
>14|TRBJ1-5|-|TRBV30|-
CAWSALGLGQPQHF
TGTGCCTGGAGTGCCTTGGGACTCGGTCAGCCCCAGCATTTT
>16|TRBJ2-1|few|TRBV18|-
CASSPTTGGTYNEQFF
TGTGCCAGCTCACCAACTACTGGCGGGACCTACAATGAGCAGTTCTTC
>15|TRBJ2-1|-|TRBV9|TRBD2
CASSLGLAARDEQFF
TGTGCCAGCAGCCTAGGACTAGCGGCCAGGGATGAGCAGTTCTTC
>16|TRBJ1-4|-|TRBV5-5|TRBD1
CASSLDIGTGNEKLFF
TGTGCCAGCAGCTTGGATATCGGGACAGGGAATGAAAAACTGTTTTTT
>15|TRBJ2-7|-|TRBV28|-
CASSTPRGSSYEQYF
TGTGCCAGCAGTACCCCCCGGGGGAGCTCCTACGAGCAGTACTTC
>13|TRBJ2-1|few|TRBV9|TRBD2
CASSVGLAGEQFF
TGTGCCAGCAGCGTTGGACTAGCCGGTGAGCAGTTCTTC
>17|TRBJ2-1|-|TRBV10-1|TRBD2
CASSDWASGNSYNEQFF
TGCGCCAGCAGTGATTGGGCTAGCGGGAACTCCTACAATGAGCAGTTCTTC
>16|TRBJ2-2|-|TRBV9|TRBD2
CASSVARGVDTGELFF
TGTGCCAGCAGCGTAGCGCGGGGGGTGGACACCGGGGAGCTGTTTTTT
>17|TRBJ2-7|-|TRBV6-2/TRBV6-3|-
CASSQKPGWSGPYEQYF
TGTGCCAGCAGTCAAAAGCCCGGCTGGAGCGGCCCCTACGAGCAGTACTTC
>17|TRBJ2-1|-|TRBV3-1/TRBV3-2|TRBD2
CASSPNAGLAGWNEQFF
TGTGCCAGCAGCCCGAATGCAGGACTAGCGGGATGGAATGAGCAGTTCTTC
>14|TRBJ2-5|-|TRBV5-1|-
CASSLDAGQETQYF
TGCGCCAGCAGCTTGGATGCAGGACAAGAGACCCAGTACTTC
>13|TRBJ2-1|-|TRBV21-1|-
CASSKKKACEQFF
TGTGCCAGCAGCAAAAAGAAAGCTTGTGAGCAGTTCTTC
>12|TRBJ1-2|once|TRBV28|TRBD1
CASTRQGGGYTF
TGTGCCAGCACGCGACAGGGCGGTGGCTACACCTTC
>14|TRBJ2-7|-|TRBV28|TRBD2
CASSRTSGSYEQYF
TGTGCCAGCAGTCGGACTAGCGGTTCCTACGAGCAGTACTTC
>13|TRBJ2-7|-|TRBV19|TRBD1
CASKSGGAYEQYF
TGTGCCAGTAAGTCAGGGGGCGCCTACGAGCAGTACTTC
>16|TRBJ2-1|-|TRBV7-2|TRBD2
CASSLAGTSYGNEQFF
TGTGCCAGCAGCTTAGCCGGGACTAGCTACGGCAATGAGCAGTTCTTC
>15|TRBJ1-2|-|TRBV6-5|TRBD1
CASSQNRGSTYGYTF
TGTGCCAGCAGTCAAAACAGGGGCTCAACCTATGGCTACACCTTC
>15|TRBJ2-7|-|TRBV5-6|-
CASSLTIGGSYEQYF
TGTGCCAGCAGCTTGACCATAGGAGGTTCCTACGAGCAGTACTTC
>14|TRBJ1-4|-|TRBV2|-
CATLGGTVNEKLFF
TGTGCCACCCTGGGGGGGACCGTTAATGAAAAACTGTTTTTT
>14|TRBJ2-1|once|TRBV28|-
CASSVAEPYNEQFF
TGTGCCAGCTCCGTAGCGGAACCCTACAATGAGCAGTTCTTC
>15|TRBJ1-4|-|TRBV2|TRBD1
CASSEAGLQGDKLFF
TGTGCCAGCAGTGAAGCGGGCCTTCAGGGGGACAAACTGTTTTTT
>13|TRBJ2-2|-|TRBV5-1|-
CATSGLTTGELFF
TGCGCCACCTCGGGACTGACCACCGGGGAGCTGTTTTTT
>17|TRBJ2-2|-|TRBV28|-
CASSFPGGVSNTGELFF
TGTGCCAGCAGTTTCCCGGGGGGCGTATCGAACACCGGGGAGCTGTTTTTT
>15|TRBJ2-5|-|TRBV2|TRBD2
CASSEGLAGEETQYF
TGTGCCAGCAGTGAGGGACTAGCGGGAGAGGAGACCCAGTACTTC
>15|TRBJ2-5|once|TRBV7-9|TRBD1
CASSFFGQGQETQYF
TGTGCCAGCAGCTTCTTTGGACAGGGCCAAGAGACCCAGTACTTC
>12|TRBJ2-7|-|TRBV12-3/TRBV12-4|-
CASSRGRGEQYF
TGTGCCAGCAGTAGGGGCAGGGGCGAGCAGTACTTC
>15|TRBJ1-1|-|TRBV3-1/TRBV3-2|-
CASSPQDTSNTEAFF
TGTGCCAGCAGCCCTCAGGACACGTCGAACACTGAAGCTTTCTTT
>15|TRBJ1-5|-|TRBV21-1|-
CASSKKRQRDQPQHF
TGTGCCAGCAGCAAAAAGAGACAGCGAGATCAGCCCCAGCATTTT
>11|TRBJ1-1|-|TRBV6-5|-
CASRSNTEAFF
TGTGCCAGCAGGTCTAACACTGAAGCTTTCTTT
>15|TRBJ2-3|-|TRBV5-4|TRBD2
CASSLAGGSTDTQYF
TGTGCCAGCAGCTTGGCGGGGGGTAGCACAGATACGCAGTATTTT
>16|TRBJ1-5|once|TRBV29-1|TRBD1
CSVGSPGGNGNQPQHF
TGCAGCGTTGGCTCCCCAGGGGGGAATGGCAATCAGCCCCAGCATTTT
>15|TRBJ2-2|-|TRBV4-2|-
CASSQESGNTGELFF
TGTGCCAGCAGCCAAGAGTCGGGGAACACCGGGGAGCTGTTTTTT
>13|TRBJ2-4|-|TRBV7-9|TRBD2
CASVAGPENIQYF
TGTGCCAGCGTAGCGGGACCGGAAAACATTCAGTACTTC
>15|TRBJ2-7|-|TRBV25-1|-
CASSEGLRETYEQYF
TGTGCCAGCAGTGAAGGTCTGCGGGAAACCTACGAGCAGTACTTC
>15|TRBJ2-1|-|TRBV27|TRBD2
CASSFAREVDNEQFF
TGTGCCAGCAGTTTCGCTCGGGAGGTGGACAATGAGCAGTTCTTC
>14|TRBJ1-4|-|TRBV6-6|-
CASNKAGTNEKLFF
TGTGCCAGCAACAAAGCAGGGACTAATGAAAAACTGTTTTTT
>15|TRBJ1-2|-|TRBV5-5|TRBD1
CASSSRQGPNYGYTF
TGTGCCAGCAGCTCCCGACAGGGGCCAAACTATGGCTACACCTTC
>14|TRBJ2-7|-|TRBV7-9|-
CASSFGDLSYEQYF
TGTGCCAGCAGCTTCGGGGATCTCTCCTACGAGCAGTACTTC
>12|TRBJ2-7|-|TRBV10-3|TRBD1
CAMKGTGYEQYF
TGTGCCATGAAAGGGACAGGGTACGAGCAGTACTTC
>13|TRBJ2-3|-|TRBV5-1|-
CASSYTPPDTQYF
TGCGCCAGCAGCTACACCCCCCCAGATACGCAGTATTTT
>15|TRBJ2-4|-|TRBV24-1|-
CATSDGGTVKNIQYF
TGTGCCACCAGTGATGGGGGGACAGTAAAAAACATTCAGTACTTC
>15|TRBJ1-3|-|TRBV27|-
CASSPPGGIGNTIYF
TGTGCCAGCAGTCCCCCGGGGGGGATTGGAAACACCATATATTTT
>11|TRBJ1-2|-|TRBV2|-
CASSVGGGYTF
TGTGCCAGCAGTGTAGGAGGTGGCTACACCTTC
>14|TRBJ2-3|-|TRBV4-1|-
CASSQRGQTDTQYF
TGCGCCAGCAGCCAGAGAGGACAGACAGATACGCAGTATTTT
>15|TRBJ1-5|once|TRBV4-3|-
CASSQDRAGNQPQHF
TGCGCCAGCAGCCAAGATCGGGCAGGGAATCAGCCCCAGCATTTT
>14|TRBJ1-3|-|TRBV5-1|-
CASSSGLLRNTIYF
TGCGCCAGCAGCTCGGGACTTCTTCGAAACACCATATATTTT
>13|TRBJ2-1|-|TRBV5-6|-
CASSRPRDNEQFF
TGTGCCAGCAGCCGACCCAGGGACAATGAGCAGTTCTTC
>14|TRBJ2-5|-|TRBV19|TRBD2
CASSLSGSLETQYF
TGTGCCAGTAGTCTTAGCGGGAGTTTGGAGACCCAGTACTTC
>13|TRBJ1-1|-|TRBV6-6|-
CASSLGPNAEAFF
TGTGCCAGCAGTTTGGGCCCAAACGCTGAAGCTTTCTTT
>12|TRBJ2-3|-|TRBV3-1/TRBV3-2|-
CASSRFTDTQYF
TGTGCCAGCTCCAGGTTCACAGATACGCAGTATTTT
>14|TRBJ2-7|many|TRBV29-1|-
CSVGTAGNPYEQYF
TGCAGCGTTGGGACGGCGGGGAATCCCTACGAGCAGTACTTC